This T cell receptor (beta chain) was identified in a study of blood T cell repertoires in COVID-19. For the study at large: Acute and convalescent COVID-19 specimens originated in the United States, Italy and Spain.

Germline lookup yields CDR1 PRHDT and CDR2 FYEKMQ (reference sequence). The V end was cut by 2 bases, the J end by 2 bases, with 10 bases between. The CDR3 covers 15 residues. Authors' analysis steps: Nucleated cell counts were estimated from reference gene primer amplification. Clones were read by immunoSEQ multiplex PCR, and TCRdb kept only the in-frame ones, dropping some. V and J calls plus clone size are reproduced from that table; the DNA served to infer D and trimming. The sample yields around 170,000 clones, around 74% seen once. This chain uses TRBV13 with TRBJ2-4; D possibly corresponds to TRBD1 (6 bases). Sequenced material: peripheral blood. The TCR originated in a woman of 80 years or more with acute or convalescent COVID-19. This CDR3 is CASSLYRESKNIQYF. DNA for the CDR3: TGTGCCAGCAGCTTATACAGGGAATCCAAAAACATTCAGTACTTC.